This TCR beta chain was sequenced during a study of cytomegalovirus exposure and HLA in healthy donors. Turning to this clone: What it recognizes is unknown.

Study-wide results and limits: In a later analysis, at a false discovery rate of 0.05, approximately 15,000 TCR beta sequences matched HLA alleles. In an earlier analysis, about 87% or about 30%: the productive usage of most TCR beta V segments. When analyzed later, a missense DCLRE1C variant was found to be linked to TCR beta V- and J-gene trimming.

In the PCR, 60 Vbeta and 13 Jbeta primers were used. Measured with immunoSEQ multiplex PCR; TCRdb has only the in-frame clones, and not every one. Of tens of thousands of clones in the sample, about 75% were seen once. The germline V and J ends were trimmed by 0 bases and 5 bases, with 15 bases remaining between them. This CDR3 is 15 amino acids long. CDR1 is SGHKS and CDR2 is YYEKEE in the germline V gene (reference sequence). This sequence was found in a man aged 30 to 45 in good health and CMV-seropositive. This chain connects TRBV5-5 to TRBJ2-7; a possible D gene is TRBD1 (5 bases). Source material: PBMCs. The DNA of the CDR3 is TGTGCCAGCAGCTTGGTGGCCCAGGGTAGGAACGAGCAGTACTTC. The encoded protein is CASSLVAQGRNEQYF. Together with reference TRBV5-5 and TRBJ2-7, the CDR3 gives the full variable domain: DAGVTQSPTHLIKTRGQQVTLRCSPISGHKSVSWYQQVLGQGPQFIFQYYEKEERGRGNFPDRFSARQFPNYSSELNVNALLLGDSALYLCASSLVAQGRNEQYFGPGTRLTVT.